This T cell receptor beta chain was recovered during a study of cytomegalovirus exposure and HLA in healthy donors. Study outcomes and limitations: Fewer than 20,000 TCR beta sequences were associated with HLA alleles at 0.05 false discovery rate in a later analysis.

The donors comprised healthy bone marrow donors. This clone was seen only a few times. The target antigen is unknown. The germline V gene has CDR1 SGHDT and CDR2 YYEEEE. The CDR3 is 13 amino acids. V was clipped by 3 bases and J by 5 bases, with 12 bases between them. The primer mix had 60 Vbeta and 13 Jbeta primers. TCRdb keeps only in-frame clones here, not all; method: immunoSEQ multiplex PCR. The repertoire has 65,000 to 90,000 clones, less than 80% of them found once; the top ten carry approximately 8.9%. The chain is built from TRBV5-6 and TRBJ2-7; a possible D gene is TRBD1 (6 bases). The sequence was collected from a woman between 35 and 50 years old in good health and CMV-seropositive. Input material: PBMCs. The CDR3 reads CASSSTGFNEQYF. DNA for the CDR3: TGTGCCAGCAGCTCGACAGGTTTTAACGAGCAGTACTTC.